These 18 T cell receptor beta chains originate from one sample sequenced in a study of T cell changes during pregnancy in multiple sclerosis. Here immunoSEQ multiplex PCR was the method, and the copy in TCRdb shows in-frame clones only, minus some. The repertoire holds 50,000 to 75,000 clones, with around 91% as singletons. The sample here was peripheral blood, taken in the third trimester of pregnancy. Receptors were obtained from a female donor in good health, enrolled as a control in a pregnancy study.

The chain joins TRBV6-1 to TRBJ2-7, with a tentative D call TRBD1 (6 bases). With 4 bases removed from V and 3 bases from J, the gap between germline ends came to 19 bases. This CDR3 spans 16 amino acids. CDR1 is MNHNS, CDR2 SASEGT, per germline. The DNA of the CDR3 is TGTGCCAGCAGTGGAAAACGACAGGACCATAGCTACGAGCAGTACTTC. Translation gives CASSGKRQDHSYEQYF.

The chain is built from TRBV28 and TRBJ2-1; 13 bases line up with TRBD2. Trimming took 6 bases from V and 9 from J; bases not matched to a gene: 11. The CDR3 is made up of 16 amino acids. Germline-derived CDR1 and CDR2 are MDHEN and SYDVKM. The CDR3 nucleotides are TGTGCCAGCAGCCCCTCCCGGACTAGCGGGAGAGGTGAGCAGTTCTTC. Protein: CASSPSRTSGRGEQFF.

The chain employs TRBV7-9 and TRBJ2-7; 7 nucleotides line up with TRBD2. The germline CDR1 and CDR2 sequences are SEHNR and FQNEAQ (reference sequence). With V trimmed by 4 bases and J by 7 bases, 1 base remained unmatched. This CDR3 is built from 11 residues. CDR3 in amino acids: CASSSGREQYF. DNA of the CDR3: TGTGCCAGCAGCTCCGGGAGGGAGCAGTACTTC.

This clone occurred a few times. The chain carries TRBV14 and TRBJ1-6, with a tentative D call TRBD1 (5 bases). V lost 0 bases and J 1 base, leaving 16 bases between the germline ends. This CDR3 comprises 19 residues. CDR1 is SGHDN and CDR2 is FVKESK in the germline V gene. CDR3 region: CASSQEGQGMWSYNSPLHF. The DNA for the CDR3 is TGTGCCAGCAGCCAAGAAGGTCAGGGCATGTGGTCCTATAATTCACCCCTCCACTTT.

This clone has a handful of counts. This chain links TRBV13 with TRBJ1-1; no firm D call. This CDR3 is built from 15 residues. Germline V lookup: CDR1 PRHDT, CDR2 FYEKMQ (reference sequence). Trimming stripped 5 bases from V and 0 bases from J, with 13 bases between. CDR3 protein: CASSPLKNMNTEAFF. The CDR3 DNA reads as TGTGCCAGCAGCCCCCTCAAGAACATGAACACTGAAGCTTTCTTT.

This chain links TRBV9 with TRBJ1-2; 7 bases are a match to TRBD1. CDR1 and CDR2 (germline): SGDLS, YYNGEE. With V trimmed by 4 bases and J by 3 bases, 6 bases remained unmatched. The CDR3 covers 14 residues. The CDR3 sequence is CASSTGTADYGYTF. CDR3 bases: TGTGCCAGCAGCACGGGGACAGCAGACTATGGCTACACCTTC.

The gene calls are TRBV6-5 and TRBJ2-1; 8 positions match TRBD1. With 1 base clipped from V and 1 base from J, the junction kept 3 bases outside the gene matches. Germline V gene data show CDR1 as MNHEY and CDR2 as SVGAGI. This CDR3 spans 16 amino acids. DNA of the CDR3: TGTGCCAGCAGTTACTTCGGACAGGGTTCCTACAATGAGCAGTTCTTC. Its protein is CASSYFGQGSYNEQFF.

This chain uses TRBV7-9 with TRBJ1-1, with D tentatively TRBD1 (6 bases). The CDR3 is 15 amino acids. Germline V gene lookup returns CDR1 SEHNR and CDR2 FQNEAQ (reference sequence). V lost 1 base and J lost 4, with 13 bases in between. Here the CDR3 reads CASSLVLGAVTEAFF. CDR3 DNA: TGTGCCAGCAGCTTAGTACTGGGGGCCGTCACTGAAGCTTTCTTT.

The gene calls are TRBV7-2 and TRBJ2-2; tentative D call: TRBD1 (6 bases). V was trimmed by 2 bases and J by 5 bases, leaving 12 bases between them. Germline CDR1 is SGHTA and CDR2 is FQGNSA. There are 15 residues in the CDR3. CDR3 nucleotides: TGTGCCAGCAGCTTAAGGGGGAGTGGGACCGGGGAGCTGTTTTTT. Translation gives CASSLRGSGTGELFF.

In nucleotides, the CDR3 is TGTGCCAGCAGCTTATTTACCGGAGGGACCAGTTCCTACAATGAGCAGTTCTTC. Its protein is CASSLFTGGTSSYNEQFF. V usage is TRBV11-2 and J usage is TRBJ2-1; D possibly corresponds to TRBD2 (6 bases). Germline loops: CDR1 SGHAT, CDR2 FQNNGV. The CDR3 loop spans 18 amino acids. V lost 2 bases and J lost 1, with 18 bases in between. The full variable domain, in which reference TRBV11-2 and TRBJ2-1 provide the parts outside the CDR3, is EAGVAQSPRYKIIEKRQSVAFWCNPISGHATLYWYQQILGQGPKLLIQFQNNGVVDDSQLPKDRFSAERLKGVDSTLKIQPAKLEDSAVYLCASSLFTGGTSSYNEQFFGPGTRLTVL.

The chain links TRBV15 to TRBJ1-2; D unresolved. The CDR3 contains 13 residues. The V gene lost 1 base and the J gene lost 8 bases, with 11 bases spanning the gap. Germline V gene lookup returns CDR1 LNHNV and CDR2 YYDKDF (reference sequence). The CDR3 reads CATSRVIMRGYTF. The CDR3, as DNA: TGTGCCACCAGCAGAGTCATCATGCGGGGCTACACCTTC.

The chain is built from TRBV6-1 and TRBJ2-3; 11 bases line up with TRBD1. Germline CDR1 is MNHNS and CDR2 is SASEGT. J lost 6 bases, V lost 5 bases, and 4 bases had no gene match. This CDR3 contains 14 residues. The DNA of the CDR3 is TGTGCCAGCAGTTGGGACAGGGGGAGGGATACGCAGTATTTT. Its protein is CASSWDRGRDTQYF.

The rearrangement uses TRBV7-2 and TRBJ2-3; 10 bases line up with TRBD2. Losses at the gene ends were 2 bases for V and 7 bases for J; bases not matched to a gene: 0. The CDR3 extends over 13 amino acids. Germline values: CDR1 SGHTA, CDR2 FQGNSA. CDR3 sequence (DNA): TGTGCCAGCAGCTTAACTAGCGGGAATACGCAGTATTTT. This encodes CASSLTSGNTQYF.

The rearrangement joins TRBV10-3 to TRBJ2-7, with D possibly TRBD2 on 5 matching bases. Trimming took 8 bases from V and 0 from J, leaving 14 bases between them. The CDR3 has 14 residues. Germline CDR1 ENHRY, CDR2 SYGVKD. The CDR3 sequence: CAISETTNSYEQYF. The CDR3 region has the DNA TGTGCCATCTCCGAGACTACCAACTCCTACGAGCAGTACTTC.

V gene TRBV7-2 combines with J gene TRBJ1-3; TRBD1 agrees at 7 bases. The CDR3 has 15 residues. Germline CDR1 SGHTA, CDR2 FQGNSA. Trimming removed 3 bases from V and 0 bases from J; junction bases left unmatched: 2. The chain's CDR3 is CASSLGTVSGNTIYF. Written as DNA, the CDR3 is TGTGCCAGCAGCTTGGGGACAGTCTCTGGAAACACCATATATTTT.

CDR3 in amino acids: CSVTGVNYGYTF. The CDR3, as DNA: TGCAGCGTAACAGGCGTAAACTATGGCTACACCTTC. The V call is TRBV29-1, the J call TRBJ1-2; possible D gene TRBD1, 5 bases. V lost 6 bases and J 2 bases, leaving 10 bases between the germline ends. This CDR3 is 12 amino acids long. Germline lookup yields CDR1 SQVTM and CDR2 ANQGSEA. The variable domain in full, with the rest retrieved from reference TRBV29-1 and TRBJ1-2, is SAVISQKPSRDICQRGTSLTIQCQVDSQVTMMFWYRQQPGQSLTLIATANQGSEATYESGFVIDKFPISRPNLTFSTLTVSNMSPEDSSIYLCSVTGVNYGYTFGSGTRLTVV.

Written as DNA, the CDR3 is TGTGCCAGCAGTGGTCAACGTACCCCTAACAATGAGCAGTTCTTC. Protein: CASSGQRTPNNEQFF. The V and J genes are TRBV6-1 and TRBJ2-1; no clear D. The V gene lost 4 bases and the J gene lost 5 bases, with 15 bases spanning the gap. The CDR3 is 15 residues long. Germline CDR1 MNHNS, CDR2 SASEGT.

J is TRBJ1-2 and V is TRBV5-1, with D possibly TRBD1 on 5 matching bases. This CDR3 has 12 residues. V gave up 0 bases and J gave up 5 bases, with 5 bases separating them. The germline V gene encodes CDR1 SGHRS and CDR2 YFSETQ. CDR3: CASSLEGYGYTF. DNA of the CDR3: TGCGCCAGCAGCTTGGAGGGGTATGGCTACACCTTC.